Reported below is one TCR beta chain. This clone was observed a handful of times. It has no known antigen specificity. It has no much larger one-base neighbor in the sample; base qualities were not kept. The sample belongs to a study of graft-versus-host responses after intestinal transplantation (dated by TCRdb to the early 2020s). For the wider study: Recipients received multivisceral, liver-intestinal, or isolated intestinal transplants. Graft-versus-host and host-versus-graft alloreactive T cell clones were tracked in the graft, circulation and bone marrow after intestinal transplantation using bulk TCR-beta CDR3 sequencing. Of the roughly 26 intestinal transplant recipients enrolled in the cohort, one of whom was a retransplant, a few patients without pretransplant specimens were excluded. To identify alloreactive clones, pre-transplant mixed lymphocyte reaction products were sequenced and then compared with unstimulated pre-transplant donor and recipient T cells. A peak of at least 4% donor T cells among recipient peripheral blood mononuclear cells was the definition used for donor T cell macrochimerism. Rather than being sequenced by the commercial service, samples from three later patients were sequenced in-house on an Illumina MiSeq and processed with MiXCR. Every recipient was given anti-thymocyte globulin induction, followed by 3 to 4 years of maintenance tacrolimus and steroids. The full study reports these points: The conclusions were limited by the relatively low number and heterogeneity of the intestinal transplant patients. Early after transplant, declines in HvG clones were associated with peak levels of circulating GvH clones. GvH clones turned up in recipient bone marrow, with some appearing earlier in ileal mucosa or blood, a pattern consistent with an intestinal mucosal origin. In the allografts of patients with donor T cell macrochimerism, GvH to HvG T cell clonal ratios were high.

The intended sense of this specimen's time point label: cells obtained before transplantation from donor or recipient. CD3+CD4+ and CD3+CD8+ populations were FACS-sorted from unstimulated pre-transplant donor and recipient cells taken from spleen or lymph nodes. Trimming accounts for 6 bases at V and 4 bases at J, while the number of junction bases matched to no gene is 2. The CDR3 sequence holds 13 residues, the cysteine and phenylalanine included. The retained sequence is limited to the CDR3, 39 bases, with the frame set at the first base. CDR1 and CDR2 (SNHLY, FYNNEI) derive from the germline V gene. Libraries were prepared through the immunoSEQ multiplex PCR assay. For most patients, genomic DNA was isolated with the Qiagen DNeasy Blood and Tissue Kit and shipped frozen to Adaptive Biotechnologies for TCR sequencing. For most patients, genomic DNA was subjected to high-throughput TCR-beta CDR3 sequencing by Adaptive Biotechnologies. Regarding the original processing steps: TCR sequencing data were retrieved from Adaptive's ImmunoSEQ software for roughly 20 patients, whereas three other patients were processed with MiXCR and VDJtools. CD4 versus CD8 sorting errors were corrected by removing sequences found in both subsets at a frequency ratio below 5:1. CDR3 nucleotide sequences shared by donor and recipient were removed because the origin of these sequences could not be assigned. At least 2-fold expansion over unstimulated cells and a minimum CFSE-low frequency of 0.002% (template counts) or 0.001% (read counts) were required for clones to be classified as alloreactive. Mappable clones were those detected in sequenced pre-transplant spleen, lymph node, or MLR CFSE-low populations of the donor or recipient. The cumulative frequency of alloreactive clones was calculated as a percentage of all sequences, weighted by copy number. TCRdb holds this immuneACCESS table with in-frame rearrangements only. Some clones are missing; in checked studies, unresolved V genes explain under half, and the rest has no known cause. The DNA was the basis for D and trimming; V, J and clone size are from that table. The sample table shows over 100,000 clones, and roughly 92% are seen once. The ten largest clones take up about 0.2% of the sample.

The sample was unstimulated CD4+ T cells sorted from spleen or lymph node cells, taken before transplant. The clonotype was recovered from a human donor who was the organ donor for an intestinal transplant. Here the chain combines TRBV2 and TRBJ1-4, and TRBD1 matches 7 of the central bases. The DNA sequence is as follows: TGTGCCAGCAGCCGGGACAGTAATGAAAAACTGTTTTTT. Its protein is CASSRDSNEKLFF. The full variable domain, completed from the reference TRBV2 and TRBJ1-4 proteins outside the CDR3, reads EPEVTQTPSHQVTQMGQEVILRCVPISNHLYFYWYRQILGQKVEFLVSFYNNEISEKSEIFDDQFSVERPDGSNFTLKIRSTKLEDSAMYFCASSRDSNEKLFFGSGTQLSVL.